This T cell receptor beta chain came from a study of T-cell memory formation after mild COVID-19. General observations from the study: CM and EM subsets held most contracting CD4+ clones; EMRA held CD8+ ones.

V gave up 0 bases and J gave up 8 bases, with 11 bases separating them. This CDR3 has 14 residues. A single record per CDR3 protein comes from TCRdb applying MiXCR to the 5' RACE reads. The sample includes around 250,000 distinct CDR3 sequences, 15% of them seen just once. Concerning this clonotype itself: As yet, its antigen is unknown. A much larger clone differs from this one at a single base, so this may be a read error.

The source is an adult woman who had mild COVID-19 (a few samples of this study predate the infection). Cell type and time point are not known. The V gene is TRBV12-3 or TRBV12-4, the J gene TRBJ1-5, with D hard to call. Sequencing was performed on PBMCs or a T cell subset sorted from them (not recorded which). The CDR3 sequence: CASSLATSGKPQHF. DNA of the CDR3: TGTGCCAGCAGTTTAGCGACTTCGGGTAAGCCCCAGCATTTT.